This TCR beta chain was retrieved from a study of CD8+CD57+ T cells in acquired aplastic anemia. Looking at the study overall: Recorded DNA amounts for sorted CD4+ and CD8+ cells had an average of about 3 ug. Average CD4+ read depth in healthy donors was 10 million to 12 million reads.

V lost 2 bases and J 7 bases, leaving 12 bases between the germline ends. The CDR3 is 14 residues long. Germline lookup yields CDR1 SNHLY and CDR2 FYNNEI. CDR3 and TCR beta VDJ profiling relied on genomic DNA as the template. TCRdb redid the calling of the reads with MiXCR, one entry per CDR3 protein. The sample consists of more than 100,000 distinct CDR3 sequences, around 48% of them appearing once. Sequencing was carried out using sorted CD4+, CD8+, or CD8+CD57+ T cells (not recorded which) from PBMCs. The receptor's source is a human donor in good health, serving as a control. The genes are TRBV2 and TRBJ2-1; D remains unclear. The CDR3 nucleotides read TGTGCCAGCAGTGAATTGGGTAGCCTGAATGAGCAGTTCTTC. Its translation is CASSELGSLNEQFF.